This TCR beta chain derives from a study of PD-1 blockade in mismatch repair-deficient tumors. V was pared by 4 bases and J by 3 bases, with 18 bases between. Germline CDR1 is SGHNT and CDR2 is YYREEE (reference sequence). CDR3 size: 16 residues. Remarks on this clone: Antigen: not known.

Study findings and constraints: Tumor-resident clones, often undetectable pretreatment in blood, expanded then contracted after pembrolizumab.

The protocol was immunoSEQ multiplex PCR, while the TCRdb copy is restricted to in-frame clones and leaves out a portion. This sample has about 20,000 clones; about four fifths occur once, and the top ten carry approximately 17%. The TCR-sequenced patients were a few responders to pembrolizumab. The chain couples TRBV5-4 to TRBJ2-3; the D is unclear. The sample was peripheral blood, taken 2 weeks after starting pembrolizumab. The origin of this receptor is an adult with mismatch repair-deficient cancer. Here the CDR3 reads CASSIDWRVGTDTQYF. CDR3 nucleotide sequence: TGTGCCAGCAGCATAGATTGGCGAGTTGGAACAGATACGCAGTATTTT.